Sequencing of this TCR beta chain was carried out in a study of OX40 agonist ivuxolimab in advanced cancers. Describing the broader study: Ivuxolimab was a fully human IgG2 agonistic monoclonal antibody targeting the costimulatory receptor OX40 (CD134). Intravenous ivuxolimab was administered to patients every 2 weeks at six dose levels: 0.01, 0.1, 0.3, 1.5, 3 and 10 mg/kg. Of the roughly 51 patients in dose escalation, 19 had hepatocellular carcinoma, some 15 had melanoma, 9 had renal cell carcinoma and 9 had head and neck cancer. A male proportion of roughly 80% and a mean age of approximately 60 years, ranging from about 20 to 79, were recorded for the dose-escalation cohort. Prior anti-PD-1, anti-PD-L1 or anti-CTLA-4 therapy was permitted, and 30% to 45% of dose-escalation patients had received checkpoint inhibitors. Partial responses occurred in three dose-escalation patients, of whom one had hepatocellular carcinoma and two had cutaneous melanoma. Peripheral TCRbeta sequencing aimed to test whether ivuxolimab altered TCR sequence diversity and caused clonal T-cell expansion. The paper covers the monotherapy dose-escalation part of the phase I ivuxolimab trial, which included N ≈ 57 patients.

The trial excluded patients who had a history of autoimmune disease or who were on systemic immunosuppression. Peripheral blood for TCR sequencing was drawn from every dose cohort at baseline, at cycle 4 day 1 and at cycle 7 day 1. The samples were drawn from a first-in-human, open-label, multicenter phase I dose-escalation trial of ivuxolimab. Adults with locally advanced or metastatic melanoma, renal cell, hepatocellular, or head and neck squamous cell carcinoma were enrolled in the trial. Before TCR sequencing, CD4+ and CD8+ T cells were separately sorted from peripheral blood. For sequencing of the TCRbeta CDR3 region, genomic DNA was extracted from the sorted cells. The immunoSEQ Assay was used to sequence the TCRbeta CDR3 regions. TCRdb's version of the immuneACCESS table is confined to in-frame rearrangements and falls short of the full clone set. An unresolved V gene accounts for under half of the shortfall where checked; the remainder is of unknown origin. The sample includes over 95,000 clones, with around nine tenths observed a single time. The ten largest clones take up 0.25% to 0.35% of the sample.

On this clone itself: The antigen this receptor binds is unknown. It has no much larger one-base neighbor in the sample; base qualities were not kept.

General conclusions and limits of the study: Partial responders in the 0.1-3.0 mg/kg groups had among the lowest normalized peripheral clonal expansion, especially among CD8+ T cells. Low levels of normalized T-cell clonal expansion were also seen in some patients who did not respond. After ivuxolimab, more expanded clones were found on average in CD8+ T cells than in CD4+ T cells. Clonal expansion of both CD4+ and CD8+ blood T cells was observed from baseline to week 6 at doses 0.1 to 3.0 mg/kg. The antigen specificity of the peripheral T cells that underwent clonal expansion was not determined.

The germline V gene specifies SGHAT as CDR1 and FQNNGV as CDR2. Germline trimming amounts to 5 bases on V and 6 bases on J, with 12 as the count of junction bases outside the gene matches. The CDR3 spans 17 residues, from the cysteine through the phenylalanine. The sequence is cut down to CDR3 DNA, 51 bases in frame from base 1. Specimen: CD4+ or CD8+ T cells sorted from blood, collected in a trial of the OX40 agonist ivuxolimab. The receptor was derived from an adult with an advanced solid tumor such as melanoma, head and neck, liver or kidney cancer. Rearrangement joined TRBV11-2 to TRBJ2-7, with 14 central nucleotides matching TRBD2. The CDR3 is CASSPPGLAGAYREQYF. At the DNA level, the sequence is TGTGCCAGCAGCCCCCCGGGACTAGCGGGAGCTTACCGCGAGCAGTACTTC.